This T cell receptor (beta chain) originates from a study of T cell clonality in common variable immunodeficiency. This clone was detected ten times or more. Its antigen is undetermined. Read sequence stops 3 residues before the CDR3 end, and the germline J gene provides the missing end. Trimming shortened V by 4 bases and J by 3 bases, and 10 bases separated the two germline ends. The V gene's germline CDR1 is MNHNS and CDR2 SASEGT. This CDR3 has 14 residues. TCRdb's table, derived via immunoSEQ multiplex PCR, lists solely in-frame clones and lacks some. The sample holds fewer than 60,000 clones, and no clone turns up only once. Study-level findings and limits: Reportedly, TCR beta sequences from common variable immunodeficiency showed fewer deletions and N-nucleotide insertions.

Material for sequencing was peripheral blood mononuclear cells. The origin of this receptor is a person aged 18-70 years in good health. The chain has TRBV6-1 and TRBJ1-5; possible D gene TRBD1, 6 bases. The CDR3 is CASSVSGVNQPQHF. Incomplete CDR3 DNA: TGTGCCAGCAGTGTGTCAGGGGTCAATCAGCCC.